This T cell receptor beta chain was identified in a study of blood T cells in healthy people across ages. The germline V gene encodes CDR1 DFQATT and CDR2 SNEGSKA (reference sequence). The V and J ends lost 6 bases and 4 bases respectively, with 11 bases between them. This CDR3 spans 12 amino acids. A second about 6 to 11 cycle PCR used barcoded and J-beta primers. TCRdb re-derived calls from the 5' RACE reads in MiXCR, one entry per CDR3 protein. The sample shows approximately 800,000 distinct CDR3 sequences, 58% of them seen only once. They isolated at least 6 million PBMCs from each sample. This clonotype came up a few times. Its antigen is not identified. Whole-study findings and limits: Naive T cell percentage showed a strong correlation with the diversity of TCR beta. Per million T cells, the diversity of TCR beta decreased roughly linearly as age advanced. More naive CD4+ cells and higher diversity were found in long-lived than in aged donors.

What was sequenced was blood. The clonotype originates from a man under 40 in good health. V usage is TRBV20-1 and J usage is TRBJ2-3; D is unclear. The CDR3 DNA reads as TGCAGTGCCTACCCAATGGCAGATACGCAGTATTTT. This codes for CSAYPMADTQYF.